This T cell receptor (beta chain) was observed in a study of CXCR3-negative and CXCR3-positive naive CD8 T cells (dated by TCRdb to the late 2010s). Background on the whole study: In total, roughly 130 million TRB reads were obtained, corresponding to roughly 1.5 +/- 0.3 million reads per library. Naive subsets from about 5 donors and memory cells from 3 donors were included in the TRBV-TRBJ cluster analysis. The diversity and physicochemical repertoire analyses included some 11 donors pooled from two independent experiments. The paper as a whole reports these results and caveats: Within the same donor, TRBV-TRBJ usage looked similar between naive CXCR3-negative and CXCR3-positive cells, but memory cells had distinct patterns. Because surface CD5, which is linked to self-reactivity in mice, was comparable between the naive subsets, TCR interaction strength was also inferred from TRB CDR3 physicochemical properties. Both naive subsets had comparably high repertoire diversity, while memory CD8+ T cells had much lower repertoire diversity. TRB CDR3s from CXCR3-positive naive cells showed higher hydrophobicity (lower Kidera factor 4), lower energy, and higher strength and volume indices than CXCR3-negative naive cells. Freshly isolated PBMCs were used for most assays because CXCR3 expression went down partially after cryopreservation.

The sample was run on a NextSeq 550. The Human TCR Profiling Kit (MiLaboratory) was used to make UMI-labeled 5' RACE TRB cDNA libraries. The full amount of extracted RNA was used for cDNA synthesis, and the full amount of resulting cDNA was used for PCR amplification. Libraries were prepared in parallel with an identical number of PCR cycles. Per the source publication's procedure: MIGEC and MiXCR extracted about 53,000 +/- 10,000 unique UMI-labeled TRB cDNA molecules per library, requiring at least two reads per UMI. On average, each library contained approximately 40,000 +/- 10,000 functional in-frame TRB CDR3 nucleotide clonotypes without stop codons. After each sample was downsampled to 5000 UMI-labeled TRB molecules, VDJtools was used to calculate diversity metrics such as normalized Shannon-Wiener and Chao1. For the central five CDR3 residues, VDJtools calculated physicochemical properties weighted by clonotype size, namely interaction energy, strength, volume and Kidera factor 4. Each CDR3 protein sequence appears as one entry after TCRdb reprocessed the reads, and no DNA is included. These V and J calls are TCRdb output, not the study's own analysis. The sample has roughly 130,000 distinct CDR3 sequences on record. Of the sample, roughly 0.59% falls within the top ten clones.

On this clonotype: No antigen is known for it.

The CDR1 and CDR2 encoded by the germline V gene are SQVTM and ANQGSEA. The CDR3 covers 13 residues, taking in both the cysteine and the phenylalanine. This entry has no DNA. For each CD8+ T cell subset, flow sorting was done in triplicate, and 300,000 to 350,000 cells per subset went directly into RLT lysis buffer. Naive CD8+ T cells were defined stringently as CD45RO-CCR7+CD27+CD95- to exclude memory contaminants. Using standard density gradient centrifugation, peripheral blood mononuclear cells were isolated from buffy coats. Naive CXCR3-negative and CXCR3-positive CD8+ T cells were flow-sorted using a FACSAria III. Total RNA was extracted from sorted cells with an RNeasy Mini Kit.

The material sequenced was naive CXCR3+ CD8+ T cells from blood. The label giving this sample's cell subset or site can be read as: CD45RO-CCR7+CD27+CD95- naive CD8+ T cells expressing CXCR3 (TNR3+). This chain joins TRBV29-1 to TRBJ2-1; without DNA, the TCRdb call of TRBD1 cannot be checked. The receptor was derived from a human donor in good health. Some clones in this sample may be carry-over from other donors' samples. The CDR3: CSAQGWAYNEQFF.